Presented here are 2 T cell receptor beta chains from one specimen sequenced in a study of blood T cell repertoires in COVID-19. Repertoires were generated with immunoSEQ multiplex PCR, while TCRdb's copy carries only in-frame clones and drops some. In the table there are fewer than 450,000 clones, less than 95% of which are singletons. Material: PBMCs or T cells enriched from blood (not recorded which). These receptors came from a man younger than 30 who had recovered from COVID-19.

The rearrangement joins TRBV7-6 to TRBJ2-1; 7 nucleotides agree with TRBD1. This CDR3 spans 17 amino acids. Germline loops: CDR1 SGHVS, CDR2 FNYEAQ. The trim removed 1 base at V and 0 bases at J, leaving 6 bases unmatched. CDR3 loop: CASSLDLGQSSYNEQFF. As DNA, the CDR3 is TGTGCCAGCAGCTTAGACTTGGGACAGAGCTCCTACAATGAGCAGTTCTTC.

J is TRBJ2-5 and V is TRBV27; 10 bases match TRBD1. CDR1 MNHEY and CDR2 SMNVEV come from the germline V gene (reference sequence). CDR3 size: 16 residues. J gave up 5 bases and V 8 bases, and 14 bases lay outside the gene matches. CDR3 amino acids: CASATVRDRGKETQYF. In DNA form, the CDR3 reads TGTGCCAGCGCAACTGTCCGGGACAGGGGAAAGGAGACCCAGTACTTC.